Reported below is one T cell receptor beta chain. These data belong to a study of glioma-infiltrating T cells after dendritic cell vaccination. Time point given: after dendritic cell vaccination, including at tumor progression/relapse. Trimming took off 3 bases at V and 4 bases at J, with 19 bases between the two ends. Germline lookup yields CDR1 MNHEY and CDR2 SMNVEV (reference sequence). The CDR3 spans 16 residues. The method was immunoSEQ multiplex PCR; TCRdb's version includes in-frame clones alone and lacks a portion of them. The sample contains 100,000 or so clones, around 90% of which appear only once.

Sequenced here: blood, sampled after dendritic cell vaccination. The clonotype comes from a human donor with glioblastoma. V usage is TRBV27 and J usage is TRBJ2-7; possibly TRBD2 for D (6 bases). For the CDR3, the DNA is TGTGCCAGCAGTTTCTCCTCCGAGCGGGCCTATTACGAGCAGTACTTC. It yields the protein CASSFSSERAYYEQYF.